By its share, the clone carrying this T cell receptor beta chain is large. Its target is not known. Live CD3+CD8+TCRalphabeta+ cells were sorted into four subsets by PD-1 and/or TIGIT. V shed 3 bases and J 7 bases; nucleotides not matched to a gene: 3. Germline values: CDR1 KGHDR, CDR2 SFDVKD. This CDR3 is built from 16 residues. The source of the sample is a study of circulating CD8 cells and anti-PD-1 response in melanoma. Study-level points and caveats: A small cohort with few responders supplied the baseline and M1 comparisons.

TCR libraries were prepared from about 16 ng of total RNA with the QIAseq Immune Repertoire TCR panel. TCRdb independently ran MiXCR on the reads; one entry per CDR3 protein. Here the sample spans a few hundred distinct CDR3 sequences, approximately 2.8% being singletons. The sample was CD8+ T cells from PBMCs, taken at baseline or after one month of anti-PD-1 therapy (not recorded which). This chain links TRBV24-1 with TRBJ2-1; 15 bases map to TRBD2. The TCR originated in a human donor with melanoma. The CDR3 protein is CATSDGLAGGRNEQFF. CDR3 DNA sequence: TGTGCCACCAGTGATGGACTAGCGGGGGGGAGGAATGAGCAGTTCTTC.